These T cell receptor beta chains were read from a single sample in a study of Graves' ophthalmopathy and Graves' hyperthyroidism. TCRdb recomputed calls from the multiplex PCR reads with MiXCR, one row per CDR3 protein. The sample lists about 170,000 distinct CDR3 sequences; less than 45% were seen once. What was sequenced was peripheral blood. Every receptor here comes from a woman between 40 and 50 years old with Graves' ophthalmopathy. Both conserved end residues are part of each CDR3. Each record gives: CDR3 protein, CDR3 DNA, clone size, CDR3 length, V gene, J gene, D gene. The D gene is left open where the match is weak. Clone size is shown for a subset of rows, as once, few, many or a class of expanded clone.

CDR3: CASSLSGQGVHEQYF; DNA: TGTGCCAGCAGCTTAAGCGGACAGGGGGTCCACGAGCAGTACTTC; size: -; length: 15; V: TRBV11-3; J: TRBJ2-7; D: TRBD1
CDR3: CASSPTGFNSPLHF; DNA: TGTGCCAGCAGCCCTACAGGGTTCAATTCACCCCTCCACTTT; size: -; length: 14; V: TRBV7-2; J: TRBJ1-6; D: -
CDR3: CASSQGGTGGSPLHF; DNA: TGCGCCAGCAGCCAAGGGGGGACAGGGGGCTCACCCCTCCACTTT; size: many; length: 15; V: TRBV4-3; J: TRBJ1-6; D: TRBD1
CDR3: CASTRRDRTYEQYF; DNA: TGTGCCAGCACCAGACGGGACAGGACCTACGAGCAGTACTTC; size: -; length: 14; V: TRBV7-2; J: TRBJ2-7; D: TRBD1
CDR3: CASSFPPTGNVLTF; DNA: TGTGCCAGCAGTTTCCCCCCTACAGGGAACGTCCTGACTTTC; size: few; length: 14; V: TRBV6-2/TRBV6-3; J: TRBJ2-6; D: -
CDR3: CASSLGLPITEAFF; DNA: TGTGCCAGCAGTTTAGGACTCCCAATCACTGAAGCTTTCTTT; size: many; length: 14; V: TRBV13; J: TRBJ1-1; D: -
CDR3: CASTVRGLGYTEAFF; DNA: TGTGCCAGCACCGTGAGGGGGCTTGGGTACACTGAAGCTTTCTTT; size: -; length: 15; V: TRBV12-3/TRBV12-4; J: TRBJ1-1; D: TRBD1
CDR3: CASKGEVLYEQYF; DNA: TGTGCCAGCAAAGGGGAAGTCCTCTACGAGCAGTACTTC; size: -; length: 13; V: TRBV6-1; J: TRBJ2-7; D: -
CDR3: CASSLDLGQTQYF; DNA: TGCGCCAGCAGTTTGGACCTCGGGCAGACCCAGTACTTC; size: -; length: 13; V: TRBV10-1; J: TRBJ2-5; D: -
CDR3: CATSDRTSGSSRANVLTF; DNA: TGTGCCACCAGTGACAGGACTAGCGGGAGCTCTAGGGCCAACGTCCTGACTTTC; size: many; length: 18; V: TRBV24-1; J: TRBJ2-6; D: TRBD2
CDR3: CASSGHPGDGYTF; DNA: TGTGCCAGCAGTGGACATCCCGGGGATGGCTACACCTTC; size: -; length: 13; V: TRBV6-1; J: TRBJ1-2; D: -
CDR3: CAWRNQGITTEAFF; DNA: TGTGCCTGGAGAAATCAGGGAATAACCACTGAAGCTTTCTTT; size: many; length: 14; V: TRBV30; J: TRBJ1-1; D: -
CDR3: CASSQDFQGGSDTEAFF; DNA: TGCGCCAGCAGCCAAGATTTCCAGGGAGGATCTGACACTGAAGCTTTCTTT; size: -; length: 17; V: TRBV4-3; J: TRBJ1-1; D: -
CDR3: CASGSTEVRVSNQPQHF; DNA: TGTGCTAGTGGTTCAACCGAAGTCAGGGTTAGCAATCAGCCCCAGCATTTT; size: many; length: 17; V: TRBV12-5; J: TRBJ1-5; D: -
CDR3: CASRQGAGNSPLHF; DNA: TGTGCCAGCAGACAGGGGGCGGGGAATTCACCCCTCCACTTT; size: once; length: 14; V: TRBV12-3/TRBV12-4; J: TRBJ1-6; D: TRBD1
CDR3: CASSFPRTRYRGWTEAFF; DNA: TGTGCCAGCAGTTTTCCACGTACCCGGTACAGGGGCTGGACTGAAGCTTTCTTT; size: many; length: 18; V: TRBV28; J: TRBJ1-1; D: TRBD1
CDR3: CASSLRGGSTEAFF; DNA: TGTGCCAGCAGTTTACGGGGGGGGTCCACTGAAGCTTTCTTT; size: few; length: 14; V: TRBV27; J: TRBJ1-1; D: -
CDR3: CASSLNTLNTEAFF; DNA: TGTGCCAGCAGCTTAAACACATTGAACACTGAAGCTTTCTTT; size: many; length: 14; V: TRBV5-5; J: TRBJ1-1; D: -
CDR3: CASRDHNSPLHF; DNA: TGTGCCAGCAGGGACCATAATTCACCCCTCCACTTT; size: many; length: 12; V: TRBV6-1; J: TRBJ1-6; D: -
CDR3: CASSQGVNSNQPQHF; DNA: TGTGCCAGCAGCCAAGGAGTCAATAGCAATCAGCCCCAGCATTTT; size: many; length: 15; V: TRBV3-1; J: TRBJ1-5; D: -
CDR3: CTSRVRDGFGETQYF; DNA: TGCACCTCGCGGGTACGAGATGGGTTTGGAGAGACCCAGTACTTC; size: -; length: 15; V: TRBV20-1; J: TRBJ2-5; D: -
CDR3: CASSIAPAQKAGYGYTF; DNA: TGTGCCAGTAGTATAGCCCCAGCACAGAAGGCGGGCTATGGCTACACCTTC; size: -; length: 17; V: TRBV19; J: TRBJ1-2; D: -